The text below deals with one T cell receptor beta chain. Produced via immunoSEQ multiplex PCR; TCRdb's table is partial and in-frame only. Of 130,000 or so clones in the sample, approximately 84% were seen once. CDR1 and CDR2 (germline): ENHRY, SYGVKD. V lost 0 bases and J lost 8, with 11 bases in between. There are 15 residues in the CDR3. This record comes from a study of PD-L1 blockade in urothelial cancer. Across the whole study: Blood underwent analysis 3 weeks (second dose) and 6 weeks after treatment began.

The time point denotes: pretreatment peripheral blood. The TCR sequence derives from a man aged 50-60 years with urothelial cancer. This chain connects TRBV10-3 to TRBJ1-6; D unresolved. The specimen comprised PBMCs, sampled around atezolizumab (anti-PD-L1) treatment. The CDR3 DNA reads as TGTGCCATCAGTGAGTCGGCAGGCGGGGATTCACCCCTCCACTTT. Translation gives CAISESAGGDSPLHF.